The 11 T cell receptor beta chains given below trace back to one sample, sequenced in a study of radiotherapy plus CTLA-4 blockade in lung cancer. Generated by immunoSEQ multiplex PCR, the TCRdb table keeps only in-frame clones and is missing some. The profile covers 35,000 to 40,000 clones, with 85% appearing a single time and about 5.3% taken by the ten largest. The sequenced sample was peripheral blood, obtained from a patient treated with radiotherapy plus ipilimumab. These receptor sequences come from a human donor with non-small cell lung cancer who had stable disease on radiotherapy plus ipilimumab.

The rearrangement joins TRBV7-2 to TRBJ2-7; 11 nucleotides agree with TRBD2. The CDR3 is 16 residues long. The germline CDR1 and CDR2 sequences are SGHTA and FQGNSA. The trim removed 1 base at V and 4 bases at J, leaving 6 bases unmatched. The CDR3 DNA reads TGTGCCAGCAGCTTAGTACTAGCGGGAGTTCAATACGAGCAGTACTTC. Protein sequence: CASSLVLAGVQYEQYF.

The CDR3 sequence is CASSQETSGRKETQYF. In DNA form, the CDR3 reads TGCGCCAGCAGCCAAGAAACTAGCGGGAGGAAGGAGACCCAGTACTTC. The chain couples TRBV4-1 to TRBJ2-5; TRBD2 aligns across 12 bases. This CDR3 contains 16 residues. After removal of 0 bases from V and 5 bases from J, the junction contained 4 bases not matched to a gene. CDR1 is MGHRA and CDR2 is YSYEKL in the germline V gene.

This chain links TRBV6-5 with TRBJ2-7, with TRBD2 matching 7 bases. CDR1 MNHEY and CDR2 SVGAGI come from the germline V gene. The CDR3 sequence is 15 residues long. V dropped 5 bases and J dropped 4; count of bases not matched to a gene: 11. As DNA, the CDR3 is TGTGCCAGCAGTCCACTCGAGGAGCGGGGTTACGAGCAGTACTTC. Translation: CASSPLEERGYEQYF.

This rearrangement joins TRBV7-3 to TRBJ2-1; the match to TRBD2 covers 7 bases. The CDR3 consists of 14 residues. Looked up from germline, CDR1 is SGHTA and CDR2 is FQGTGA. The ends lost 5 bases at V and 10 bases at J; junction bases unmatched: 11. The CDR3 DNA sequence: TGTGCCAGCAGCACCATCCCTAGCGGAGACGAGCAGTTCTTC. Translating it yields CASSTIPSGDEQFF.

This chain joins TRBV6-1 and TRBJ2-1, with 8 bases fitting TRBD2. The CDR3 is made up of 15 amino acids. V was pared by 5 bases and J by 4 bases, with 7 bases of the junction left unmatched. CDR1 and CDR2 (germline): MNHNS, SASEGT. The CDR3 DNA is TGTGCCAGCAGTATAGCGGGGCGTCGATACAATGAGCAGTTCTTC. This codes for CASSIAGRRYNEQFF.

This clone is labeled as medium-sized. The V call is TRBV9, the J call TRBJ2-1, with 12 bases lining up with TRBD2. Per germline, CDR1 SGDLS and CDR2 YYNGEE. Unmatched junction bases numbered 5, after V lost 0 bases and J lost 7 bases. CDR3 length: 16 amino acids. In nucleotides, the CDR3 is TGTGCCAGCAGCGTAGAAAGGACTAGCGGGAAAAATGAGCAGTTCTTC. Translation: CASSVERTSGKNEQFF.

The rearrangement links TRBV10-3 to TRBJ2-1; 8 bases match TRBD2. CDR1 and CDR2 from the germline V gene are ENHRY and SYGVKD. V trimming: 5 bases; J trimming: 3 bases; junction bases outside the gene matches: 9. This CDR3 region has 16 residues. The CDR3 nucleotides are TGTGCCATCAGTCAAGTCCGGGGGGGTAACTACAATGAGCAGTTCTTC. Translating gives CAISQVRGGNYNEQFF.

V and J are TRBV25-1 and TRBJ2-1; 7 bases agree with TRBD1. The CDR3 is 14 residues long. Germline V gene data show CDR1 as MGHDK and CDR2 as SYGVNS. V lost 4 bases, J lost 7 bases, and 7 bases stayed unmatched. CDR3 amino acids: CASSVTGEANEQFF. CDR3 DNA: TGTGCCAGCAGTGTAACAGGGGAAGCGAATGAGCAGTTCTTC.

This clone was observed a handful of times. J is TRBJ1-3 and V is TRBV5-1; D is unresolved. Germline CDR1 and CDR2: SGHRS and YFSETQ. This CDR3 is 18 amino acids long. V was shortened by 6 bases and J by 0 bases, with 22 bases between the two germline ends. The CDR3 coding sequence is TGCGCCAGCAAAATGGGTGGCGGGGATCACAGCTCTGGAAACACCATATATTTT. Amino acid sequence: CASKMGGGDHSSGNTIYF.

V gene TRBV4-1 combines with J gene TRBJ2-7; D remains unclear. In germline, CDR1 is MGHRA, CDR2 YSYEKL. The CDR3 is made up of 13 amino acids. Trimming stripped 4 bases from V and 6 bases from J, with 13 bases between. In DNA form, the CDR3 reads TGCGCCAGCAGCCTCGCCCAGTTTGGCGAGCAGTACTTC. The encoded protein is CASSLAQFGEQYF.

The chain is built from TRBV4-2 and TRBJ2-7; weak D call: TRBD2 (6 bases). Trimming removed 4 bases from V and 2 bases from J, with 15 bases in between. The CDR3 consists of 15 residues. Germline V gene lookup returns CDR1 LGHNA and CDR2 YNFKEQ. In nucleotides, the CDR3 is TGTGCCAGCAGCCGATCGGAGGCGGGGCCCTACGAGCAGTACTTC. It codes for CASSRSEAGPYEQYF.